This TCR beta chain came from a study of response to subunit inactivated influenza vaccine. Study-level results: Few additional T cells are recruited per seasonal influenza vaccination, authors suggested.

This clonotype was picked up a small number of times. Antigen: not known. MiXCR, run by TCRdb on the RT-PCR reads, gives a single entry per CDR3 protein. The table includes more than 600,000 distinct CDR3 sequences, approximately 18% detected once. CDR3 length: 14 amino acids. J was trimmed by 6 bases and V by 6 bases; bases with no gene match: 12. The germline V gene encodes CDR1 SQVTM and CDR2 ANQGSEA. This clonotype originated in a man between 50 and 59 years old who received an inactivated influenza vaccine. Sequences were derived from PBMCs from blood, sampled 5 days after vaccination. V gene TRBV29-1 combines with J gene TRBJ1-2; TRBD1 aligns across 8 bases. In nucleotides, the CDR3 is TGCAGCGTCGATACCAGGGGGCGTTTACATGGCTACACCTTC. Translation: CSVDTRGRLHGYTF. Supplemented by reference TRBV29-1 and TRBJ1-2, the full variable domain reads SAVISQKPSRDICQRGTSLTIQCQVDSQVTMMFWYRQQPGQSLTLIATANQGSEATYESGFVIDKFPISRPNLTFSTLTVSNMSPEDSSIYLCSVDTRGRLHGYTFGSGTRLTVV.